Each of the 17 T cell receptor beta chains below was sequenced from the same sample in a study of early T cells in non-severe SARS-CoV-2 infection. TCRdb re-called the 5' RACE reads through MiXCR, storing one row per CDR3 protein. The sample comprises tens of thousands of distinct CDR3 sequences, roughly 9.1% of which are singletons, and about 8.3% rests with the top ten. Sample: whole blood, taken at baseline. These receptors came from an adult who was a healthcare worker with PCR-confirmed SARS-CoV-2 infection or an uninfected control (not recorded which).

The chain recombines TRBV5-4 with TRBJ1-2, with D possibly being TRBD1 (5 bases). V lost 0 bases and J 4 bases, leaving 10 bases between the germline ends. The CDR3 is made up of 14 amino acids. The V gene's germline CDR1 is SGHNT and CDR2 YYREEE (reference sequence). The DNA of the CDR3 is TGTGCCAGCAGCTTGGAGGGGCTTGGCTATGGCTACACCTTC. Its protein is CASSLEGLGYGYTF.

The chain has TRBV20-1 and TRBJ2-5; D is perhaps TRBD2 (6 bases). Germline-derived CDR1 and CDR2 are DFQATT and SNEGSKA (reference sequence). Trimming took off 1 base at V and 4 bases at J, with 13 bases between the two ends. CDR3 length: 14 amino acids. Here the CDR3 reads CSARVTGVGETQYF. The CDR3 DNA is TGCAGTGCTAGAGTAACGGGGGTCGGAGAGACCCAGTACTTC.

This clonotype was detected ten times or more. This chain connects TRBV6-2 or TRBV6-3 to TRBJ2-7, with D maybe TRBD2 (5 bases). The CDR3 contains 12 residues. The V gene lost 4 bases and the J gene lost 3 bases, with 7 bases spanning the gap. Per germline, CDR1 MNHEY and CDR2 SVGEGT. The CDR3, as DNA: TGTGCCAGCAGTTCCGGGGTCTACGAGCAGTACTTC. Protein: CASSSGVYEQYF.

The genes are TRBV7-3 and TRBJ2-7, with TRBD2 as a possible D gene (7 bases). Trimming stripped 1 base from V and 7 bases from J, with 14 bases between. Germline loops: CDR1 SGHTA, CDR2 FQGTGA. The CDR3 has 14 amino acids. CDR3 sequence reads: CASSLMAGAAEQYF. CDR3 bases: TGTGCCAGCAGCTTAATGGCGGGGGCCGCGGAGCAGTACTTC.

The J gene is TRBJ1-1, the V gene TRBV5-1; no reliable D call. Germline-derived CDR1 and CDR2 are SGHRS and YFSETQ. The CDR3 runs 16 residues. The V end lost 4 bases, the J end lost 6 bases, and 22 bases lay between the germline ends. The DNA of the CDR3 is TGCGCCAGCAGCCAAGGCAGCTGGGGTAGAGGCGCTGAAGCTTTCTTT. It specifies CASSQGSWGRGAEAFF.

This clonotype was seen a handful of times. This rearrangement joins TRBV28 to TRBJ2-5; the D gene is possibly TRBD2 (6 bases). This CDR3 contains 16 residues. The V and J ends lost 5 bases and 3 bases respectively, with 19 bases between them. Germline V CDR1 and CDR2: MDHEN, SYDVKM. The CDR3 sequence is CASSGGDLLWKETQYF. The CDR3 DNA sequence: TGTGCCAGCAGTGGCGGGGATCTACTTTGGAAAGAGACCCAGTACTTC.

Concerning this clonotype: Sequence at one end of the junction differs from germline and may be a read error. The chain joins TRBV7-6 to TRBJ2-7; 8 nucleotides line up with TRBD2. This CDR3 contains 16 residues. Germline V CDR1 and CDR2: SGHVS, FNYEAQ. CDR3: CVSSLDFSGEFYEQYF. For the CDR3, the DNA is TGTGTCAGCAGCTTAGATTTTAGCGGGGAGTTCTACGAGCAGTACTTC.

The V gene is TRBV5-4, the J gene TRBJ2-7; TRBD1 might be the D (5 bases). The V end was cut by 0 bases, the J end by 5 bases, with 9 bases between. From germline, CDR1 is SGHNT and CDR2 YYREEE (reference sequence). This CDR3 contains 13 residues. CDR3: CASSLDRNHEQYF. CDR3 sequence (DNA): TGTGCCAGCAGCTTGGACAGGAACCACGAGCAGTACTTC.

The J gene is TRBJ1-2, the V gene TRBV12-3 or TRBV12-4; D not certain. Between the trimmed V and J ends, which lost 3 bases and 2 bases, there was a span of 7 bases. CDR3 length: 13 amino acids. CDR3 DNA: TGTGCCAGCAGTTTTTCACAGAACTATGGCTACACCTTC. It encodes CASSFSQNYGYTF.

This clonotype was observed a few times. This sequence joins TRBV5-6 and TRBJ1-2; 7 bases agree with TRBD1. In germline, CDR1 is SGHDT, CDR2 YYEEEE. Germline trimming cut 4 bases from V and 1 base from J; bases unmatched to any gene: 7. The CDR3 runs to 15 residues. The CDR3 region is CASSAGGHRNYGYTF. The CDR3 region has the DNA TGTGCCAGCAGCGCAGGGGGACACCGTAACTATGGCTACACCTTC.

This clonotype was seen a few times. The CDR3 reads CASSLTSDSRQFF. The CDR3 nucleotides are TGTGCCAGCAGCCTGACTAGCGATAGCAGGCAGTTCTTC. The rearrangement uses TRBV13 and TRBJ2-1, with TRBD2 matching 8 bases. This CDR3 is 13 amino acids long. The germline V gene encodes CDR1 PRHDT and CDR2 FYEKMQ (reference sequence). Losses at the gene ends were 5 bases for V and 12 bases for J; bases not matched to a gene: 9. Together with reference TRBV13 and TRBJ2-1, the CDR3 gives the full variable domain: AAGVIQSPRHLIKEKRETATLKCYPIPRHDTVYWYQQGPGQDPQFLISFYEKMQSDKGSIPDRFSAQQFSDYHSELNMSSLELGDSALYFCASSLTSDSRQFFGPGTRLTVL.

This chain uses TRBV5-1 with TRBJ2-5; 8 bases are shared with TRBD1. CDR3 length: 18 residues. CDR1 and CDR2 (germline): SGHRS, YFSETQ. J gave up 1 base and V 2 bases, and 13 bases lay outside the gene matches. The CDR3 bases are TGCGCCAGCAGCTTATCCCTAACGACAGGGGCGATCCAAGAGACCCAGTACTTC. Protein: CASSLSLTTGAIQETQYF.

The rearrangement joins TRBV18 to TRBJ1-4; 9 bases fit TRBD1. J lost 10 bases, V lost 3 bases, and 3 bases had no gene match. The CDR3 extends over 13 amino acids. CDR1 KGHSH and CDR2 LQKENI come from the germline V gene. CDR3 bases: TGTGCCAGCTCACCGGGACAGGGTGCAAAACTGTTTTTT. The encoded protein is CASSPGQGAKLFF.

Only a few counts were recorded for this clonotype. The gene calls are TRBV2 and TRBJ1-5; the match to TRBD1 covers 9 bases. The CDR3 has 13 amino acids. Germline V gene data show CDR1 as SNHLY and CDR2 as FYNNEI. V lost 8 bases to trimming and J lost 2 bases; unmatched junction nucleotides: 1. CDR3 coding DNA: TGTGCCAGCGGGGACAGGGGCAATCAGCCCCAGCATTTT. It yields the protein CASGDRGNQPQHF. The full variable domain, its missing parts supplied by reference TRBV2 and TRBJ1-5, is EPEVTQTPSHQVTQMGQEVILRCVPISNHLYFYWYRQILGQKVEFLVSFYNNEISEKSEIFDDQFSVERPDGSNFTLKIRSTKLEDSAMYFCASGDRGNQPQHFGDGTRLSIL.

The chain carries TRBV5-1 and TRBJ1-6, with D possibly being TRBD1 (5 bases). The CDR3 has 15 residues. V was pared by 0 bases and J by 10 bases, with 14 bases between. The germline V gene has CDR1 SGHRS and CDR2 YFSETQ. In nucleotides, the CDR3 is TGCGCCAGCAGCTTGGTATCTTTGGGGGAGTCACCCCTCCACTTT. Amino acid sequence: CASSLVSLGESPLHF.

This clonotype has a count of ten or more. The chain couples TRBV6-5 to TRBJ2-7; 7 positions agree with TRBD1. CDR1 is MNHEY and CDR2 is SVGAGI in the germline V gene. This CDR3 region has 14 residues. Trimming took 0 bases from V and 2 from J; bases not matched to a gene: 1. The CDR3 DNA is TGTGCCAGCAGTTACTCGACAGGGCCCTACGAGCAGTACTTC. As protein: CASSYSTGPYEQYF.

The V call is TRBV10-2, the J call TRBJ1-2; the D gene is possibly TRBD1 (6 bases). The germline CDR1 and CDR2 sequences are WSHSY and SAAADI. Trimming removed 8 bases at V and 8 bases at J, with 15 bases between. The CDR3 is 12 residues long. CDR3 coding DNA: TGCGCCAGCCGAGCGGGGGCGGGAGGCTACACCTTC. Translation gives CASRAGAGGYTF.